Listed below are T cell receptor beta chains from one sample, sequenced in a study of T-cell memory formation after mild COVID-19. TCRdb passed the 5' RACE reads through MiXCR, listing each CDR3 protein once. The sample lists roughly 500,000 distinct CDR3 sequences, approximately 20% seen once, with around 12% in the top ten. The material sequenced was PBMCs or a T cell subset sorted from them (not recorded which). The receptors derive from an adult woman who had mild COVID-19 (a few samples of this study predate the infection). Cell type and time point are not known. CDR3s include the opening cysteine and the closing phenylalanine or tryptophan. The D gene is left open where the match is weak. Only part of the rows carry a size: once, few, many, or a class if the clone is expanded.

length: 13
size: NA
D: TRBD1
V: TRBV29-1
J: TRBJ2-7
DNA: TGCAGCGTTGTGGGGGACAGGGGTGGAGAGCAGTACTTC
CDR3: CSVVGDRGGEQYF

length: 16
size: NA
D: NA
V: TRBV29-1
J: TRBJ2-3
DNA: TGCAGCGTTGATCTGGCAGCGCTTTCTCTCACAGATACGCAGTATTTT
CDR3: CSVDLAALSLTDTQYF

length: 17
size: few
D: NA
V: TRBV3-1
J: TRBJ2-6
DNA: TGTGCCAGCAGCCAAGTTGAAGGTGCCTCTGGGGCCAACGTCCTGACTTTC
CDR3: CASSQVEGASGANVLTF

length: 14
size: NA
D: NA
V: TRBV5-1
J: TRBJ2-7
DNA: TGCGCCAGCAGCTTGGTGGGGGAAGAGTACGAGCAGTACTTC
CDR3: CASSLVGEEYEQYF

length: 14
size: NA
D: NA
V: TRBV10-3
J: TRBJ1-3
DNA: TGTGCCATCAGTGAGTCGTCCCCTCTCGCCGCCATATATTTT
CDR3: CAISESSPLAAIYF

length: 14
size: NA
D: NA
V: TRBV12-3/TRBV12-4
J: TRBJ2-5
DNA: TGTGCCAGCAGTTTACGGGTTAGCAGAGAGACCCAGTACTTC
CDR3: CASSLRVSRETQYF

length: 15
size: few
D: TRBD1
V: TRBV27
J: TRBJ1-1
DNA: TGTGCCAGCAGTATCCGGACAGGGGGGAACACTGAAGCTTTCTTT
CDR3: CASSIRTGGNTEAFF

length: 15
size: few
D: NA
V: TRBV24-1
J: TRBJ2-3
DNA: TGTGCCACCAGTGAGGGAGGACAGAGCACAGATACGCAGTATTTT
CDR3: CATSEGGQSTDTQYF

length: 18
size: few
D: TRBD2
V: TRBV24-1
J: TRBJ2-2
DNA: TGTGCCACCAGTGATCCCACCCGACTAGCGGGAGACACCGGGGAGCTGTTTTTT
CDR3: CATSDPTRLAGDTGELFF

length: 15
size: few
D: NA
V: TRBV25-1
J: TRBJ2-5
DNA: TGTGCCAGCAGTGAGACCCCTGGTAGCGGAGAGACCCAGTACTTC
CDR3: CASSETPGSGETQYF

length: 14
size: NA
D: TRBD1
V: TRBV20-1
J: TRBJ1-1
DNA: TGCAGTGCTAGAAACAGGGGGCGGAACACTGAAGCTTTCTTT
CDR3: CSARNRGRNTEAFF

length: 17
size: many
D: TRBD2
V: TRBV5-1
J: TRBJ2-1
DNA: TGCGCCAGCAGCTTACATGCTCGGACTAGCGGGGACAATGAGCAGTTCTTC
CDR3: CASSLHARTSGDNEQFF

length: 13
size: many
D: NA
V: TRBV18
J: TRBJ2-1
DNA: TGTGCCAGCTCACTGGGAGTCTACAATGAGCAGTTCTTC
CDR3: CASSLGVYNEQFF

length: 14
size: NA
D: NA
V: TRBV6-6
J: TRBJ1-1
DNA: TGTGCCAGCAGTGGGGACGACTTGGACACTGAAGCTTTCTTT
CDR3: CASSGDDLDTEAFF

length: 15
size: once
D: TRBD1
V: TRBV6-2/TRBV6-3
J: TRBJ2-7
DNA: TGTGCCAGCAGCCAGGCGGGACAGGGGCCCTACGAGCAGTACTTC
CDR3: CASSQAGQGPYEQYF

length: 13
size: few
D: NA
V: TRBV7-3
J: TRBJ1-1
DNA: TGTGCCAGCAGCGCCGGGGGTAAGGCTGAAGCTTTCTTT
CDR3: CASSAGGKAEAFF

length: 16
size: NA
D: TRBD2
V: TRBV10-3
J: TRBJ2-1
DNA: TGTGCCATCACCGGGACTAGCGGGCCCTCCTACAATGAGCAGTTCTTC
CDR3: CAITGTSGPSYNEQFF

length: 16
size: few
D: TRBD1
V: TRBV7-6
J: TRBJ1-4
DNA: TGTGCCAGCAGCACCGCGACAGGGGGCTGGGGTGAAAAACTGTTTTTT
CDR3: CASSTATGGWGEKLFF

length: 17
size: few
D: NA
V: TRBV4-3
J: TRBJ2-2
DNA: TGCGCCAGCAGCCAAGATCTTCCATTCATGAACACCGGGGAGCTGTTTTTT
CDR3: CASSQDLPFMNTGELFF

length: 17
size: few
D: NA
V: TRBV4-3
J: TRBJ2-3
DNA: TGCGCCAGCAGCCAAGATGGGTGGTTAGGCCCCACAGATACGCAGTATTTT
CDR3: CASSQDGWLGPTDTQYF

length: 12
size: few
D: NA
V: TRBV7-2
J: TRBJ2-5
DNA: TGTGCCAGCAGCTACCTCCAAGAGACCCAGTACTTC
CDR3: CASSYLQETQYF

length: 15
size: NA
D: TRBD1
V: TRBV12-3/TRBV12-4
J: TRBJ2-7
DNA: TGTGCCAGCAGTCCCCAGACAGGGAGTGGGTACGAGCAGTACTTC
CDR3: CASSPQTGSGYEQYF

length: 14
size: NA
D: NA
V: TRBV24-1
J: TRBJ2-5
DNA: TGTGCCACCAGGGGGACTGTAGGTCAAGAGACCCAGTACTTC
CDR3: CATRGTVGQETQYF

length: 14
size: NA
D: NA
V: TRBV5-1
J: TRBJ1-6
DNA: TGCGCCAGCAGCTTGGAACAGATGAATTCACCCCTCCACTTT
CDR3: CASSLEQMNSPLHF

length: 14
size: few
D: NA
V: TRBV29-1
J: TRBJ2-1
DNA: TGCAGCGTTGAGGCAGGGTCAACCTACAATGAGCAGTTCTTC
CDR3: CSVEAGSTYNEQFF

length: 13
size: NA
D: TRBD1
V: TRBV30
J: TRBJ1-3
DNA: TGTGCCTCCGAGGACAGGCTCAGGAACACCATATATTTT
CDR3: CASEDRLRNTIYF

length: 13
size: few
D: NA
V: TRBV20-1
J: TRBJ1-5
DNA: TGCAGTGCTACCCCCGACGGGAATCAGCCCCAGCATTTT
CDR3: CSATPDGNQPQHF

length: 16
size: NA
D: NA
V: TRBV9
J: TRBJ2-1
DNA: TGTGCCAGCAGCGTAGTAGTCGGGGCCAGCTACAATGAGCAGTCCTTC
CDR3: CASSVVVGASYNEQSF

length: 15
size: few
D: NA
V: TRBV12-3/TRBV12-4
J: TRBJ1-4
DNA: TGTGCCAGCAGACCTCCCGGGACTCGGTACGAAAAACTGTTTTTT
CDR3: CASRPPGTRYEKLFF

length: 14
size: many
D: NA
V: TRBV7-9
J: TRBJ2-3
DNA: TGTGCCAGCAGCCCTCGACAGGGAGGAGATACGCAGTATTTT
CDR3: CASSPRQGGDTQYF